The T cell receptor beta chain described here comes from a study of OX40 agonist ivuxolimab in advanced cancers. Across the whole study: People in dose escalation had one of these cancers: hepatocellular carcinoma, melanoma, renal cell or head and neck cancer. Partial responses were achieved by three patients, of whom one had hepatocellular carcinoma and two had cutaneous melanoma.

Study-level points and caveats: At 0.1 to 3.0 mg/kg and by week 6, clonal expansion occurred in CD4+ and CD8+ blood T cells. On average, a greater number of expanded clones characterised CD8+ T cells relative to CD4+.

J was trimmed by 2 bases and V by 6 bases; bases with no gene match: 9. CDR3 size: 15 residues. CDR1 is SGHVS, CDR2 FQNEAQ, per germline. About this clone: The antigen remains unidentified.

Clones were read by immunoSEQ multiplex PCR, and TCRdb kept only the in-frame ones, dropping some. The sample carries tens of thousands of clones, approximately 71% recorded once. This chain links TRBV7-8 with TRBJ2-5; 7 nucleotides match TRBD2. The receptor was isolated from an adult with an advanced solid tumor such as melanoma, head and neck, liver or kidney cancer. Material: CD4+ or CD8+ T cells sorted from blood, obtained in a trial of the OX40 agonist ivuxolimab. The chain's CDR3 is CASSSSGGRQETQYF. The CDR3 DNA sequence: TGTGCCAGCAGTTCTAGCGGAGGGAGACAAGAGACCCAGTACTTC.